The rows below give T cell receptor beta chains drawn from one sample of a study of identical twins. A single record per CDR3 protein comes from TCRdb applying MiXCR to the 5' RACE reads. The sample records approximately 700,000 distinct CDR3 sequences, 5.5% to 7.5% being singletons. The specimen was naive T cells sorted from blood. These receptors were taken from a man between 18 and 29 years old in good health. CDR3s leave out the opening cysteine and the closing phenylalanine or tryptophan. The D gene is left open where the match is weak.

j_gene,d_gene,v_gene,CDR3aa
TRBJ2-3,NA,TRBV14,ASSQDKIRRDTQY
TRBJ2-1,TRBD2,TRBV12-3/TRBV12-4,ASSLASLAGFYNEQF
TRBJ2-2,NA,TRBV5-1,ASSLEGLDTGELF
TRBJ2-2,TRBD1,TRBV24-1,ATSEAGTGVSRKAGELF
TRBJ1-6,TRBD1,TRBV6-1,ASSPDRGGSPLH
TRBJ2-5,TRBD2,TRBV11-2,ASSTSGLAGLETQY
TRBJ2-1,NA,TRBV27,ASSLGLGDNEQF
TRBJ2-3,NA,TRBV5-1,ASSLAGERLGTQY
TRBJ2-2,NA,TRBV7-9,ASSFPSGELF
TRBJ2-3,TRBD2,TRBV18,ASSTGLAGVPDTQY
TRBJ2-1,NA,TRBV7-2,ASSLEAPRGEQF
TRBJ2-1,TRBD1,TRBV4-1,ASSQGTGGEKNEQF
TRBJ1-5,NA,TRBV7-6,ASSPQGWGNQPQH
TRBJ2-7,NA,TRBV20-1,SARDRARLDEQY
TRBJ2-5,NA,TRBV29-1,SGDPLGGTQY
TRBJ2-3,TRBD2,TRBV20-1,SASIRLAGLTDTQY
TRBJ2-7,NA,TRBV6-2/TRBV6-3,ASSSGLGTYEQY
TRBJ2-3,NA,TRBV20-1,SAGTSSGSYTDTQY
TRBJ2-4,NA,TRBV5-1,ASSINIAKNIQY
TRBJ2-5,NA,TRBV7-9,ASSSWAVQETQY
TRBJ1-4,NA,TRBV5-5,ASSFSSWQPNEKLF
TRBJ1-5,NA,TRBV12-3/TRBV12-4,ASSLAFDQPQH
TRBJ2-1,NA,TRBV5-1,ASSAGDFDNEQF
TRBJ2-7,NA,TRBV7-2,ASSPGQSVTYEQY
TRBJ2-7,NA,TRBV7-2,ASSELGGYEQY
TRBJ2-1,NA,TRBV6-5,ASSYSGDDNEQF
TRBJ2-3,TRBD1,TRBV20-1,SASYGQDTDTQY
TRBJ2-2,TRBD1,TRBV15,ATSRGQRNTGELF
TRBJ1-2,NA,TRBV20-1,SAAPQGGIYGYT
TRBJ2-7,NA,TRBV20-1,SARDDEQY
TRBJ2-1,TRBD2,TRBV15,ATSRAPGTSYNEQF
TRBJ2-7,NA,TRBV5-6,ASSLKGVILYEQY
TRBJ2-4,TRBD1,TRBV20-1,SAFRDRGSNIQY
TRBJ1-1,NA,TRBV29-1,SVEGIMNTEAF
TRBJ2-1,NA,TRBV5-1,ASSLRTYNEQF
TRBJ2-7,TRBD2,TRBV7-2,ASSLRSGREYEQY
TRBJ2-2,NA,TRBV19,ASSIFRGTGELF
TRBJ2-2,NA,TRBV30,AWSATGHQTGELF
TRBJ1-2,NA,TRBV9,ASSVDRDLYGYT
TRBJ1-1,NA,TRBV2,ASSVGGRGTEAF
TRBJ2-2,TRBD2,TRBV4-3,ASSQDRVAGGIANTGELF
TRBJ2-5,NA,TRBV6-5,ASSYNFRVVRETQY
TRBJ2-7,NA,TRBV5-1,ASSTGQTALY
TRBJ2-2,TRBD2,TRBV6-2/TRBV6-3,ASRSGLAGETGELF
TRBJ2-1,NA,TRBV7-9,ASSPYPNNEQF
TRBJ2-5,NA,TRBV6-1,AAGGSPQETQY
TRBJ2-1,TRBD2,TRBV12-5,ASGLFPPGLGMHNEQF
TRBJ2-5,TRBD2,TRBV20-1,SASPFIAGGAETQY
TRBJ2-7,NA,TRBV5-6,ASSLSSGSAPYEQY
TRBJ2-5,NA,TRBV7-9,ASSPPTHGLQETQY
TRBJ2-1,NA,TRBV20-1,SAQRVSSYNEQF
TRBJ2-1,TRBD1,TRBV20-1,SASPGQGFNEQF
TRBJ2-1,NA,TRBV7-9,ASSFFRGMDNEQF
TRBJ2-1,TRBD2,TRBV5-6,ASGLAYGLVRNEQF
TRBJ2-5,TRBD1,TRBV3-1,ASSLLGQGKQETQY
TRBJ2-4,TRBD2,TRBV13,ASSLGGGRRLQY
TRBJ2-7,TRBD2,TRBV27,ASSITSGRVKAHEQY